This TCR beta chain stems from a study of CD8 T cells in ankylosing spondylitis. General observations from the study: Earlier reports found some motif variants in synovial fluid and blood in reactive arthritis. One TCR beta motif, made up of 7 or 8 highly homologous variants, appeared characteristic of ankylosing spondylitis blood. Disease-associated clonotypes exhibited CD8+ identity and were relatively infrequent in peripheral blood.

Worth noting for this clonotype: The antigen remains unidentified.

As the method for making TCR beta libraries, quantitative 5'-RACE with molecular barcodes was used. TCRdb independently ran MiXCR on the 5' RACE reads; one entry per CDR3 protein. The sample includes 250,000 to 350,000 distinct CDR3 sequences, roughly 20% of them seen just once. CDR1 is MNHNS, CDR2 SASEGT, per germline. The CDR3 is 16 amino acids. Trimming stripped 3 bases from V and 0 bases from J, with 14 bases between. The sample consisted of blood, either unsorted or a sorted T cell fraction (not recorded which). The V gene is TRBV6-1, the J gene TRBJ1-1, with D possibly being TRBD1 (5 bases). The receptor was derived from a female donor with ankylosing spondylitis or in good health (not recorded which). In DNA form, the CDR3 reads TGTGCCAGCAGTGACGCTTCGGGACGCTTGAACACTGAAGCTTTCTTT. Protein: CASSDASGRLNTEAFF.